This TCR beta chain was sequenced for a study of blood T cell repertoires in COVID-19 (dated by TCRdb to about 2020). At the level of the whole study: Samples covering the acute and convalescent phases of COVID-19 were provided by collaborators in the United States, Italy and Spain. The prospective study material was composed of cDNA or gDNA derived from T cells, B-cell-depleted T cells, or PBMCs. Subjects who had been exposed to COVID-19, were actively infected with it, or had recovered from it provided the deeply sampled blood TCRbeta repertoires that made up the dataset. The repertoires were released in a freely available public database intended as a resource for research on the immune response to SARS-CoV-2. Samples came from the ongoing ImmuneRACE study (first 160 participants) plus 1,254 subjects from 6 global collaborators. Sample metadata almost always included a de-identified subject ID, COVID-19 status, age in years and sex. Where HLA class I and class II types were available, the types were taken from metadata supplied by the sample provider, not from assay-based typing. Summary of the overall study and its limitations: The quantity of clinical and demographic metadata differed by source and by participant and was supplied without curation.

As regards this clone: Its antigen is not yet known. Within one base of it there is no much larger clone, and no base qualities were kept.

TCRbeta CDR3 regions were amplified from genomic DNA by means of the immunoSEQ Assay, a bias-controlled multiplex PCR. On the authors' methods: Nucleated cell counts per sample were estimated from amplification of reference gene primers within the assay. To quantify the absolute abundance of each unique TCRbeta CDR3 rearrangement, sequence reads were collapsed and filtered. Productive Simpson clonality was computed per sample as the square root of Simpson's diversity index over productive rearrangements. TCRdb stores this immuneACCESS table with in-frame sequences only. Part of the clones is absent; in the studies checked, under half of the shortfall reflects unresolved V genes, and no reason is known for the rest. The DNA gave D and trimming, while V, J and clone size come from that table. The sample yields 200,000 to 250,000 clones; more than 80% were counted once. Around 5.5% of the sample is taken by the ten largest.

Whole blood was collected in K2EDTA tubes by collaborating institutions according to the institutions' own protocols. For TCRbeta analysis, collaborators shipped samples in one of three forms: frozen whole blood, isolated PBMCs, or DNA extracted from either of those sample types. Input material: peripheral blood. This TCR was recovered from a human donor in a cohort sampled during active COVID-19.

In nucleotide form, the sequence is TGTGCCAGCAGTTTACTTCAAGAGACCCAGTACTTC. Its protein product is CASSLLQETQYF. The sequence joins TRBV12-3 or TRBV12-4 to TRBJ2-5, with the D gene not confidently named. V is shortened by 2 bases, J by 2 bases, and the region joining them spans 3 bases. Reading from cysteine to phenylalanine, the CDR3 counts 12 amino acids. The retained sequence is limited to the CDR3, 36 bases, with the frame set at the first base.